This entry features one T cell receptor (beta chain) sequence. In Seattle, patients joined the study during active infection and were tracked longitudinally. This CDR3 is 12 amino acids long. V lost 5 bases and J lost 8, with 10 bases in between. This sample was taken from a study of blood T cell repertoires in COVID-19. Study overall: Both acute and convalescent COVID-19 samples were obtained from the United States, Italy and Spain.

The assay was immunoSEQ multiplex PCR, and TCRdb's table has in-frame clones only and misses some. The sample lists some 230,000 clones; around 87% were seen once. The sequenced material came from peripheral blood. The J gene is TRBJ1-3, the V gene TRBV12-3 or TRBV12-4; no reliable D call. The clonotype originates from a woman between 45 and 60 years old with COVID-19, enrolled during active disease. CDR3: CASSPYGDTIYF. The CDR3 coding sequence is TGTGCCAGCAGTCCCTACGGGGACACCATATATTTT.